This T cell receptor beta chain was identified in a study of blood T cell repertoires in COVID-19. Study background: The analysed material was cDNA or gDNA that came from T cells, B-cell-depleted T cells, or PBMCs.

The repertoire was sequenced with immunoSEQ multiplex PCR; TCRdb's copy has only in-frame clones and lacks some. Counted here are about 84,000 clones, approximately 86% occurring once; the ten biggest clones make up about 31%. This CDR3 contains 16 residues. The V gene's germline CDR1 is LNHDA and CDR2 SQIVND (reference sequence). Trimming at V came to 5 bases and at J to 0 bases, leaving 7 bases not matched to a gene. This TCR was sampled from a woman aged 80 or over with acute or convalescent COVID-19. The sequenced sample consisted of peripheral blood. J is TRBJ2-3 and V is TRBV19, with 8 bases fitting TRBD2. CDR3 protein: CASSSPGTRSTDTQYF. In DNA form, the CDR3 reads TGTGCCAGTAGTTCCCCCGGGACTAGGAGCACAGATACGCAGTATTTT.